This is a list of T cell receptor beta chains from one sample in a study of cytomegalovirus exposure and HLA in healthy donors. Clones were read by immunoSEQ multiplex PCR, and TCRdb kept only the in-frame ones, dropping some. The sample lists 110,000 or so clones, about 80% seen once, with roughly 2.1% in the top ten. The sequencing input was PBMCs. Every receptor here comes from a man aged 25 to 40 in good health and CMV-seronegative. Each CDR3 is given with its conserved first and last residue. The D gene is left open where the match is weak. Clone size is shown for a subset of rows, as once, few, many or a class of expanded clone.

abundance,j_gene,d_gene,v_gene,CDR3nt,CDR3aa
.,TRBJ1-1,.,TRBV6-1,TGTGCCAGCGGCCCGGGAGGGGGGTACACTGAAGCTTTCTTT,CASGPGGGYTEAFF
.,TRBJ2-7,.,TRBV5-6,TGTGCCAGCAGCTTGGGGGCTAGCGTATCCCGGGAGCAGTACTTC,CASSLGASVSREQYF
.,TRBJ1-2,.,TRBV4-2,TGTGCCAGCAGCCAAGAGACAGTTTATGGCTACACCTTC,CASSQETVYGYTF
.,TRBJ2-7,TRBD1,TRBV2,TGTGCCAGCCACCGGGACAGGGGTACCTACGAGCAGTACTTC,CASHRDRGTYEQYF
.,TRBJ2-4,TRBD1,TRBV9,TGTGCCAGCAGCGCGCGACAGGGAAACATTCAGTACTTC,CASSARQGNIQYF
.,TRBJ2-5,.,TRBV6-5,TGTGCCAGCATTCCCGATAGGGGAGGACAAGAGACCCAGTACTTC,CASIPDRGGQETQYF
.,TRBJ2-7,.,TRBV27,TGTGCCAGCAGTTCGCGCGGGGGCCCCTACGAGCAGTACTTC,CASSSRGGPYEQYF
.,TRBJ2-5,.,TRBV9,TGTGCCAGCAGTTGGCAGGCTCAAGAGACCCAGTACTTC,CASSWQAQETQYF
.,TRBJ1-1,.,TRBV7-9,TGTGCCAGCAGCTTACGTTCGCCGGTGAACACTGAAGCTTTCTTT,CASSLRSPVNTEAFF
.,TRBJ1-2,.,TRBV19,TGTGCCAGTAGCTGGGGCCGGACAGTGGCTTTGGGCTACACCTTC,CASSWGRTVALGYTF
once,TRBJ2-5,.,TRBV5-1,TGCGCCAGCAGCCTACTGACAGGTCAAGAGACCCAGTACTTC,CASSLLTGQETQYF
.,TRBJ1-2,TRBD1,TRBV13,TGTGCCAGCAGCTTCCGGGACAGGGCTTTGGGGGGCTACACCTTC,CASSFRDRALGGYTF
.,TRBJ1-1,.,TRBV5-1,TGCGCCAGCAGCTTGGGGACGGGGTGGGAAACTGAAGCTTTCTTT,CASSLGTGWETEAFF
once,TRBJ2-7,.,TRBV7-2,TGTGCCAGCAGCTTAGTGGCGACAGCTTACGAGCAGTACTTC,CASSLVATAYEQYF
.,TRBJ2-1,.,TRBV7-6,TGTGCCAGCAGCTTAGTGGGGGGCTCCTACAATGAGCAGTTCTTC,CASSLVGGSYNEQFF
.,TRBJ1-5,.,TRBV11-1,TGTGCCAGCAGTACGGGAAGGCAGGCGTGTTATAGCAATCAGCCCCAGCATTTT,CASSTGRQACYSNQPQHF
few,TRBJ1-6,.,TRBV27,TGTGCCAGCAGCCGGACAGTACCCTATAATTCACCCCTCCACTTT,CASSRTVPYNSPLHF
.,TRBJ1-2,TRBD1,TRBV7-8,TGTGCCAGCAGCCACCCCGCCGGGACAGGGGTCCCGTCTAGAGGCTACACCTTC,CASSHPAGTGVPSRGYTF
.,TRBJ2-6,.,TRBV29-1,TGCAGCGTTGTAGGCAGGGGCAGGTCATCTGGGGCCAACGTCCTGACTTTC,CSVVGRGRSSGANVLTF
.,TRBJ2-1,.,TRBV6-5,TGTGCCAGCAGTTACGGACTGCCAAATGAGCAGTTCTTC,CASSYGLPNEQFF
.,TRBJ2-6,TRBD2,TRBV9,TGTGCCAGCAGCGGGACTAGCGGGAACGTCCTGACTTTC,CASSGTSGNVLTF
.,TRBJ1-5,.,TRBV6-5,TGTGCCAGCAGTTTACGACCGGGAGGCAATCAGCCCCAGCATTTT,CASSLRPGGNQPQHF
.,TRBJ2-1,.,TRBV9,TGTGCCAGCAGCCCCCGCTCCTACAATGAGCAGTTCTTC,CASSPRSYNEQFF
.,TRBJ1-2,.,TRBV12-5,TGTGCTAGTCCAACGGAGGGTAACTATGGCTACACCTTC,CASPTEGNYGYTF
.,TRBJ2-4,.,TRBV19,TGTGCCAGTACCCCTCATTCCGGGGGTTTCAAAAACATTCAGTACTTC,CASTPHSGGFKNIQYF
.,TRBJ1-5,.,TRBV10-3,TGTGCCATCGGGGGGGGCCATCCTTCCGCCGGGGTATATAGCAATCAGCCCCAGCATTTT,CAIGGGHPSAGVYSNQPQHF
.,TRBJ1-2,TRBD1,TRBV28,TGTGCCAGCAGTTTACTATTCGGGACAGGGGGCAACAGTGGCTACACCTTC,CASSLLFGTGGNSGYTF
.,TRBJ1-4,.,TRBV2,TGTGCCAGCAGTGTAGAGGTTGGGGAAAAACTGTTTTTT,CASSVEVGEKLFF
.,TRBJ2-3,TRBD2,TRBV6-5,TGTGCCAGCAGTTACGGGACTAGCGGGAGAGATACGCAGTATTTT,CASSYGTSGRDTQYF
few,TRBJ1-2,TRBD1,TRBV5-6,TGTGCCAGCAGCTTGGTGGGACAGTCCTATGGCTACACCTTC,CASSLVGQSYGYTF
.,TRBJ1-1,.,TRBV19,TGTGCCAGTAGTATAGCACAACAGGGACCTGAAGCTTTCTTT,CASSIAQQGPEAFF
once,TRBJ2-3,.,TRBV5-1,TGCGCCAGCCATCAGAGGACAGATACGCAGTATTTT,CASHQRTDTQYF
once,TRBJ2-7,TRBD1,TRBV27,TGTGCCAGCAGTTGGACAGGGGGCGGGTACGAGCAGTACTTC,CASSWTGGGYEQYF
few,TRBJ1-4,TRBD1,TRBV5-1,TGCGCCAGCAGCTTGGGAGGGACAGCATTGGGTGAAAAACTGTTTTTT,CASSLGGTALGEKLFF
.,TRBJ1-3,.,TRBV19,TGTGCCAGTAGTATTGGGGCTGGTGGAAACACCATATATTTT,CASSIGAGGNTIYF
.,TRBJ2-5,.,TRBV7-2,TGTGCCAGCAGCTTAAACCAGGGGCCGCAAGAGACCCAGTACTTC,CASSLNQGPQETQYF
many,TRBJ2-1,.,TRBV10-3,TGTGCCATCAGTGGGACTCCGGAGAATGAGCAGTTCTTC,CAISGTPENEQFF
.,TRBJ2-7,TRBD1,TRBV27,TGTGCCAGCAGTTCGATCCCGGGACAGGGCTACGAGCAGTACTTC,CASSSIPGQGYEQYF
.,TRBJ2-2,TRBD1,TRBV5-1,TGCGCCAGCAGCCCCAATCCGGGACAGGGGAACACCGGGGAGCTGTTTTTT,CASSPNPGQGNTGELFF
once,TRBJ2-1,.,TRBV5-5,TGTGCCAGCAACTTAGGGGGGGGAAATGAGCAGTTCTTC,CASNLGGGNEQFF
.,TRBJ1-1,.,TRBV2,TGTGCCAGCAGAGAGGACAGTGAAGCTTTCTTT,CASREDSEAFF
few,TRBJ2-7,TRBD1,TRBV25-1,TGTGCCAGCAGTACGACAGGGGGGCACGAGCAGTACTTC,CASSTTGGHEQYF
.,TRBJ1-2,TRBD1,TRBV10-3,TGTGCCATCAGTGCTGGACAGGGGGATGGCTACACCTTC,CAISAGQGDGYTF
.,TRBJ2-7,TRBD2,TRBV7-9,TGTGCCAGCAGCTTGGGACTAGCGGGAGGCGAGCAGTACTTC,CASSLGLAGGEQYF
.,TRBJ1-1,.,TRBV29-1,TGCAGCGTTCTAGCCCCCCCGTGGGGGGTGAACACTGAAGCTTTCTTT,CSVLAPPWGVNTEAFF
.,TRBJ1-2,.,TRBV4-1,TGCGCCAGCAGCCCAGGACAGCTGGATAGAAACTATGGCTACACCTTC,CASSPGQLDRNYGYTF
.,TRBJ2-6,.,TRBV7-9,TGTGCCAGCAGCTTATCCGGGTCCGGGGCCAACGTCCTGACTTTC,CASSLSGSGANVLTF
.,TRBJ2-7,.,TRBV1,TGCACCAGCAGGGGGACTAGCGGGAGGGCCCTACCCCAGGCCTCTGCCGAGCAGTACTTC,CTSRGTSGRALPQASAEQYF
.,TRBJ1-6,.,TRBV6-1,TGTGCCATCGGACAGAATAATTCACCCCTCCACTTT,CAIGQNNSPLHF
once,TRBJ1-4,.,TRBV13,TGTGCCAGCAGCTTTGGAGGGACTGAAAAACTGTTTTTT,CASSFGGTEKLFF
.,TRBJ2-5,TRBD2,TRBV9,TGTGCCAGCAGCGTAGCTATAGCGGGGGAGACCCAGTACTTC,CASSVAIAGETQYF
.,TRBJ2-1,TRBD2,TRBV29-1,TGCAGCGCCCGACTAGCGGGGTCCTACAATGAGCAGTTCTTC,CSARLAGSYNEQFF
.,TRBJ1-5,TRBD1,TRBV5-6,TGTGCCAGCACCCTGGGACAGGCGTTCAATCAGCCCCAGCATTTT,CASTLGQAFNQPQHF
.,TRBJ1-5,.,TRBV30,TGTGCCTGGAGTTACAGGAATCAGCCCCAGCATTTT,CAWSYRNQPQHF
.,TRBJ2-7,TRBD1,TRBV10-3,TGTGCCATCAGTGAGACAGGGGCGAACGAGCAGTACTTC,CAISETGANEQYF